These T cell receptor beta chains were read from a single sample in a study of cytomegalovirus exposure and HLA in healthy donors. The repertoire was sequenced with immunoSEQ multiplex PCR; TCRdb's copy has only in-frame clones and lacks some. The data hold about 160,000 clones, with roughly 82% observed a single time. Sequencing was done on a sample of PBMCs. The origin of the receptors is a young woman in good health and CMV-seronegative. The CDR3 runs from the conserved cysteine through the conserved F or W. Each record gives: V gene, D gene, J gene, clone size, CDR3 protein, CDR3 DNA. D genes are given only for firm matches. Clone size is given for some rows only: seen once, a few or many times, or a class if the clone is expanded.

TRBV11-2,-,TRBJ1-4,-,CASSLQGEKLFF,TGTGCCAGCAGCTTGCAGGGGGAAAAACTGTTTTTT
TRBV19,-,TRBJ1-2,-,CASSIKPTGIDYGYTF,TGTGCCAGTAGTATAAAACCTACAGGGATCGACTATGGCTACACCTTC
TRBV5-1,TRBD1,TRBJ1-1,-,CASSTRTGTNTEAFF,TGCGCCAGCAGCACCCGGACAGGGACAAACACTGAAGCTTTCTTT
TRBV5-1,-,TRBJ1-4,-,CASSRGTNEKLFF,TGCGCCAGCAGCCGGGGGACTAATGAAAAACTGTTTTTT
TRBV29-1,TRBD1,TRBJ1-1,-,CSVRSGGTEAFF,TGCAGCGTTCGATCAGGGGGAACTGAAGCTTTCTTT
TRBV4-2,-,TRBJ2-3,-,CASSQQAGAPDTQYF,TGTGCCAGCAGCCAACAGGCGGGGGCCCCAGATACGCAGTATTTT
TRBV5-1,-,TRBJ2-3,-,CASSSLTGSGTDTQYF,TGCGCCAGCAGCTCCCTTACGGGTTCAGGCACAGATACGCAGTATTTT
TRBV27,-,TRBJ1-1,-,CASTKGGTINTEAFF,TGTGCCAGCACTAAAGGGGGGACTATAAACACTGAAGCTTTCTTT
TRBV30,-,TRBJ2-6,-,CAWSVWERPSSGANVLTF,TGTGCCTGGAGTGTATGGGAGCGGCCCAGCTCTGGGGCCAACGTCCTGACTTTC
TRBV7-8,TRBD2,TRBJ2-1,-,CASSLGFPGLAALSSYNEQFF,TGTGCCAGCAGCTTAGGATTCCCGGGACTAGCGGCACTGAGCTCCTACAATGAGCAGTTCTTC
TRBV7-9,-,TRBJ1-1,-,CSSSPLTGGATEAFF,TGTTCCAGCAGCCCCCTGACAGGAGGAGCGACTGAAGCTTTCTTT
TRBV4-1,-,TRBJ1-1,few,CASSQVVLNTEAFF,TGCGCCAGCAGCCAAGTCGTCTTGAACACTGAAGCTTTCTTT